Given below is one T cell receptor beta chain in context. Additional DNA sequences in this sample encode the identical CDR3. Original data processing: Cell counts per sample came from amplifying reference gene primers. This table comes from immunoSEQ multiplex PCR, and its TCRdb copy is limited to in-frame clones, with some not included. V and J calls and clone size are given by that table; D and trimming were obtained from the DNA. Among 300,000 or so clones, 75% to 95% were seen once, and the ten largest hold 1.1%. The trim removed 4 bases at V and 3 bases at J, leaving 3 bases unmatched. The CDR3 consists of 15 residues. Germline V CDR1 and CDR2: KGHDR, SFDVKD. This record belongs to a study of blood T cell repertoires in COVID-19. Study-level information: The samples span acute and convalescent COVID-19 from the United States, Italy and Spain.

Participants came from roughly 25 US areas, aged roughly 18 to 95 years. This TCR derives from a woman in her twenties or thirties who had recovered from COVID-19. The chain has TRBV24-1 and TRBJ1-2; the match to TRBD1 covers 11 bases. The sample comprised PBMCs or T cells enriched from blood (not recorded which). CDR3 in amino acids: CATSDRTGGDYGYTF. In nucleotides, the CDR3 is TGTGCCACCAGTGACAGGACAGGGGGCGACTATGGCTACACCTTC.